Detailed here is one TCR beta chain. The entry originates in a study of blood T cells in healthy people across ages. The CDR3 is 13 residues long. The germline CDR1 and CDR2 sequences are MNHEY and SMNVEV (reference sequence). The ends were cut back, 3 bases at V and 14 bases at J, with 17 bases in the middle. Alongside a J-beta primer mix, a sample-barcoded 5' primer served in a second PCR lasting 7 to 11 cycles. TCRdb passed the 5' RACE reads through MiXCR, listing each CDR3 protein once. The sample records over a million distinct CDR3 sequences, 40% to 45% being singletons. The chain joins TRBV27 to TRBJ2-4; no firm D call. Sequencing used blood. The receptor was isolated from a woman between 18 and 29 years old in good health. CDR3 in amino acids: CASSLSLESLKYF. The CDR3 nucleotides are TGTGCCAGCAGTTTGTCCCTAGAATCCCTTAAGTACTTC.